This T cell receptor beta chain was sequenced during a study of follicular helper T cells after annual influenza vaccination. Across the whole study: Some donors were sampled over the 2013-2014, 2014-2015 and 2015-2016 vaccinations.

TCRdb's copy holds only in-frame clones and misses some; the assay was immunoSEQ multiplex PCR. This table holds about 9,900 clones, around 81% found once. Study-wide results and limits: Successive annual vaccinations recalled a recurrent oligoclonal ICOS+CD38+ cTfh response with influenza-specific clonotypes. ICOS-CD38- cTfh most often held earlier Day 7 ICOS+CD38+ clones.

Notes on this clone: Its antigen is currently unknown.

The time point is: 2013-2014 season, 7 days after vaccination. Between about 35 and 110 mL of blood was drawn per time point. Germline V gene data show CDR1 as KGHSH and CDR2 as LQKENI. The CDR3 covers 18 residues. Germline trimming cut 3 bases from V and 3 bases from J; bases unmatched to any gene: 9. The sample here was CXCR5- memory CD4+ T cells sorted from blood, taken 7 days after influenza vaccination. This TCR came from an adult who received the influenza vaccine. The chain uses TRBV18 and TRBJ2-1, with TRBD2 matching 12 bases. CDR3 amino acids: CASSPGTSGQTYYNEQFF. The CDR3 DNA reads TGTGCCAGCTCACCGGGGACTAGCGGGCAAACCTACTACAATGAGCAGTTCTTC.